The source of this T cell receptor beta chain is a study of blood T cells in healthy people across ages. Overall study findings and caveats: The recorded TCR beta diversity per million T cells decreased in a roughly linear manner with age. Comparison with aged donors showed that long-lived donors had more naive CD4+ cells and higher diversity.

Combining a sample-barcoded 5' primer with a J-beta primer mix, a second PCR ran for about 7 to 11 cycles. Every molecule of cDNA carried a tag from a template-switch adaptor with 12 random nucleotides. TCRdb recomputed calls from the 5' RACE reads with MiXCR, one row per CDR3 protein. The sample lists some 700,000 distinct CDR3 sequences; 22% were seen once. The CDR3 extends over 14 amino acids. Germline CDR1 reads LGHDT; CDR2 reads YNNKEL (reference sequence). The study isolated at least 6.5 million PBMCs from each sample. This clonotype has more than one count but fewer than ten. As yet, its antigen is unknown.

The sample comprised blood. The chain has TRBV3-1 and TRBJ2-5; 7 bases fit TRBD1. The DNA end is a closer match to TRBJ2-7, so the J assignment may be wrong. This receptor was obtained from a man between 65 and 85 years old in good health. CDR3 sequence (DNA): TGTGCCAGCAGCCAAGAGGGGACAGTCAGCGAGCAGTACTTC. Translated: CASSQEGTVSEQYF.